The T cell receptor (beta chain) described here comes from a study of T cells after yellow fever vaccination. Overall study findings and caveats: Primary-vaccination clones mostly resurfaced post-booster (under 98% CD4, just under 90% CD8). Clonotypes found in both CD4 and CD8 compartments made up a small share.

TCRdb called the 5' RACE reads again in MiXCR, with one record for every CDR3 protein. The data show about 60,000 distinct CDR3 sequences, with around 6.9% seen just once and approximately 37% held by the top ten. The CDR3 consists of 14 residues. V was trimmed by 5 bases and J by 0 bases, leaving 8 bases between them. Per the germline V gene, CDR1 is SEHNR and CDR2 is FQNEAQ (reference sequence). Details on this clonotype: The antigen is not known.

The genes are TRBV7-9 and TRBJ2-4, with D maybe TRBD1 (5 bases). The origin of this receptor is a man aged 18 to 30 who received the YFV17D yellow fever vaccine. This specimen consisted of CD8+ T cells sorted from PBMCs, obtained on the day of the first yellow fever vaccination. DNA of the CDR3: TGTGCCAGCAGCGACAGTCTAGCCAAAAACATTCAGTACTTC. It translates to CASSDSLAKNIQYF.